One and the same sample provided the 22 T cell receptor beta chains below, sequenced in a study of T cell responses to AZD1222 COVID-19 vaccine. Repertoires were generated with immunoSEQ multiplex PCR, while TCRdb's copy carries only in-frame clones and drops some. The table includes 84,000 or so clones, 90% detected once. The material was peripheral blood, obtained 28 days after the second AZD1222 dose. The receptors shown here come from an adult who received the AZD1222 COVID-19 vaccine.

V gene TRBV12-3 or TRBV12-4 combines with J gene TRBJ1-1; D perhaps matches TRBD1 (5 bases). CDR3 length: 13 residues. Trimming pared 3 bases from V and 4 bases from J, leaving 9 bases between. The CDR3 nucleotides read TGTGCCAGCAGTTTGGGTAGGGGCACTGAAGCTTTCTTT. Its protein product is CASSLGRGTEAFF.

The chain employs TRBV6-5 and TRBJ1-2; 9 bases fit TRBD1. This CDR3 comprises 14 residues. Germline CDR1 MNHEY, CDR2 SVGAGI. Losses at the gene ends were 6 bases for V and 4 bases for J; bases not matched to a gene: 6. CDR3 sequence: CASSGTGRSYGYTF. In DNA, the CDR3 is TGTGCCAGCAGCGGGACAGGGCGATCCTATGGCTACACCTTC.

DNA of the CDR3: TGTGCCAGCACCCGGGACCGCCGCACAGATACGCAGTATTTT. The encoded protein is CASTRDRRTDTQYF. The rearrangement links TRBV3-1 (or the pseudogene TRBV3-2) to TRBJ2-3; perhaps D is TRBD1 or TRBD2 (5 bases each). Germline V gene lookup returns CDR1 LGHDT and CDR2 YNNKEL (reference sequence). The V gene lost 7 bases and the J gene lost 1 base, with 12 bases spanning the gap. This CDR3 contains 14 residues.

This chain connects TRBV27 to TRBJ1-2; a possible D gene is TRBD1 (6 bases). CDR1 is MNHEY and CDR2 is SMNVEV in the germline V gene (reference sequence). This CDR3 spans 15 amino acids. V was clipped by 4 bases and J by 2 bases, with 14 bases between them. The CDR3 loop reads CASSSLDSLNYGYTF. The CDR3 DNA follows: TGTGCCAGCAGTTCTTTGGACAGCCTAAACTATGGCTACACCTTC.

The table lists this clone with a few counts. CDR3 bases: TGTGCCAGCTCTGAAGGGAGCAATCAGCCCCAGCATTTT. It is translated as CASSEGSNQPQHF. This sequence joins TRBV18 and TRBJ1-5; D is ambiguous. Germline-derived CDR1 and CDR2 are KGHSH and LQKENI. The CDR3 totals 13 residues. V dropped 6 bases and J dropped 1 base, with 7 bases sitting between them. Full variable domain (rest looked up from reference TRBV18 and TRBJ1-5): NAGVMQNPRHLVRRRGQEARLRCSPMKGHSHVYWYRQLPEEGLKFMVYLQKENIIDESGMPKERFSAEFPKEGPSILRIQQVVRGDSAAYFCASSEGSNQPQHFGDGTRLSIL.

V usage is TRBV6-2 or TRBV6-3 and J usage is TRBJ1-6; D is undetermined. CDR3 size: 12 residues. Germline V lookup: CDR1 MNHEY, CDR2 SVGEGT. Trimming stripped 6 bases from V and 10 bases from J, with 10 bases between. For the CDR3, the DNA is TGTGCCAGCAGCGCCGGAGGGTCACCCCTCCACTTT. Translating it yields CASSAGGSPLHF.

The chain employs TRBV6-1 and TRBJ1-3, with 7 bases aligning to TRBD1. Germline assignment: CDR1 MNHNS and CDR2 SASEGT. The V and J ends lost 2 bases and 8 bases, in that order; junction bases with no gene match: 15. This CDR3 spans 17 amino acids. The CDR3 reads CASSESPRGRGWDTIYF. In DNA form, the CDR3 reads TGTGCCAGCAGTGAATCCCCCCGGGGCAGGGGGTGGGACACCATATATTTT.

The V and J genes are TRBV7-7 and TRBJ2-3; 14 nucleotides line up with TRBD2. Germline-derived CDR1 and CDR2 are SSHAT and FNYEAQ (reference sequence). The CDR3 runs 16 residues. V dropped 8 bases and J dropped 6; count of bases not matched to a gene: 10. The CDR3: CASSVGLAGEWDTQYF. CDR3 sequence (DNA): TGTGCCAGCTCGGTGGGACTAGCGGGAGAGTGGGATACGCAGTATTTT.

For the CDR3, the DNA is TGTGCCAGCAACGGGACAGCCGGAGGGTCCTACAATGAGCAGTTCTTC. This codes for CASNGTAGGSYNEQFF. V and J are TRBV6-4 and TRBJ2-1, with D possibly TRBD1 on 7 matching bases. Germline lookup yields CDR1 MRHNA and CDR2 SNTAGT. The V end lost 7 bases, the J end lost 1 base, and 17 bases lay between the germline ends. The CDR3 sequence is 16 residues long.

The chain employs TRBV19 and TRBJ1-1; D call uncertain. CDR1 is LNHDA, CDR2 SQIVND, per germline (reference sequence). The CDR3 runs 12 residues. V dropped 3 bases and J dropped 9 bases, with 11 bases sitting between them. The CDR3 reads CASSISLSKAFF. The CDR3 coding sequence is TGTGCCAGTAGTATTTCCCTCTCAAAAGCTTTCTTT. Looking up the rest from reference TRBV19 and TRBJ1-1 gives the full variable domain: DGGITQSPKYLFRKEGQNVTLSCEQNLNHDAMYWYRQDPGQGLRLIYYSQIVNDFQKGDIAEGYSVSREKKESFPLTVTSAQKNPTAFYLCASSISLSKAFFGQGTRLTVV.

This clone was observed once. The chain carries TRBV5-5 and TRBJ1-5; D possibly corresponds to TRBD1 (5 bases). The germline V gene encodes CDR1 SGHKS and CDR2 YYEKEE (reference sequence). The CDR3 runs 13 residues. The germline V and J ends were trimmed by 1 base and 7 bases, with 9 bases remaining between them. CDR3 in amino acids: CASSLPGNQPQHF. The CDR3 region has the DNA TGTGCCAGCAGCTTGCCAGGGAACCAGCCCCAGCATTTT.

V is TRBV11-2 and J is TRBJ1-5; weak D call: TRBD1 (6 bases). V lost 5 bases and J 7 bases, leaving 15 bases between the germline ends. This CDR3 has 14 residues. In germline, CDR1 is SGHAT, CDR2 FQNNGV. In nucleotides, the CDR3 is TGTGCCAGCAGCCCCGGGACAAGCGGACAGCCCCAGCATTTT. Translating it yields CASSPGTSGQPQHF.

CDR3 sequence reads: CASSPLGGAYKNIQYF. The DNA for the CDR3 is TGTGCCAGCAGCCCACTGGGGGGGGCCTACAAAAACATTCAGTACTTC. This chain joins TRBV12-1 and TRBJ2-4; the listed D gene, TRBD2, was not tested against the DNA. TRBV12-1 has pseudogene status. The CDR3 consists of 16 residues.

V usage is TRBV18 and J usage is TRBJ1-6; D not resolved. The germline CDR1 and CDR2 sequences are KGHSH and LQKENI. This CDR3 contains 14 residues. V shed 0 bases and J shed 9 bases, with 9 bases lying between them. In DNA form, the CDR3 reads TGTGCCAGCTCACCACCGATAGAGGGTTCACCCCTCCACTTT. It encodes CASSPPIEGSPLHF.

CDR3 DNA: TGTGCCAGCAGCTTAGCGCTTAGCGGTAGAGGAGCCTACGAGCAGTACTTC. This codes for CASSLALSGRGAYEQYF. The J gene is TRBJ2-7, the V gene TRBV7-6, with D maybe TRBD2 (6 bases). The germline V and J ends were trimmed by 0 bases and 2 bases, with 17 bases remaining between them. CDR3 length: 17 amino acids. CDR1 is SGHVS, CDR2 FNYEAQ, per germline. Together with reference TRBV7-6 and TRBJ2-7, the CDR3 gives the full variable domain: GAGVSQSPRYKVTKRGQDVALRCDPISGHVSLYWYRQALGQGPEFLTYFNYEAQQDKSGLPNDRFSAERPEGSISTLTIQRTEQRDSAMYRCASSLALSGRGAYEQYFGPGTRLTVT.

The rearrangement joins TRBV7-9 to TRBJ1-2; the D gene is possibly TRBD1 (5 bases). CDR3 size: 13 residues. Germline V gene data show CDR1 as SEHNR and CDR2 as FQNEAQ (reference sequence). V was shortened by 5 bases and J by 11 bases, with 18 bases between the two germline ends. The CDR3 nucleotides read TGTGCCAGCAGCCGGATCTTTGGGGCCCGGTACACCTTC. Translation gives CASSRIFGARYTF.

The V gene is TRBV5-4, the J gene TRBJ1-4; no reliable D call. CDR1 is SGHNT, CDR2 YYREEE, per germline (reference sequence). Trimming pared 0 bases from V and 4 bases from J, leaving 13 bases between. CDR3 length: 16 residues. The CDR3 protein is CASSLGTGLSNEKLFF. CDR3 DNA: TGTGCCAGCAGCTTGGGCACCGGGCTGAGTAATGAAAAACTGTTTTTT.

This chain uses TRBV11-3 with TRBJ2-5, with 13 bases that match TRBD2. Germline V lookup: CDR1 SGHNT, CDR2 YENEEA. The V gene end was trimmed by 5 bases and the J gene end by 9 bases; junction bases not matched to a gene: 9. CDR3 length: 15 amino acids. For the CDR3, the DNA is TGTGCCAGCAGCGAGGGACTAGCGGGATTTTGGGCCCAGTACTTC. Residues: CASSEGLAGFWAQYF.

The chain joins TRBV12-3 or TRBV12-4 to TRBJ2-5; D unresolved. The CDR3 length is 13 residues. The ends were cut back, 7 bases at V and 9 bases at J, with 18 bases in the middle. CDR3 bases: TGTGCCAGCACCAATAGCTTGGGAATGGCCCAGTACTTC. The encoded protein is CASTNSLGMAQYF.

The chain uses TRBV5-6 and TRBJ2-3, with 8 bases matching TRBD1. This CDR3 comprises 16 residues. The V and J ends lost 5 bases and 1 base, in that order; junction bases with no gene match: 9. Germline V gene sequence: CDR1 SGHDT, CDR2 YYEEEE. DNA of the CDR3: TGTGCCAGCAGTTCGAGGGGACAGGTCCGCACAGATACGCAGTATTTT. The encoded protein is CASSSRGQVRTDTQYF.

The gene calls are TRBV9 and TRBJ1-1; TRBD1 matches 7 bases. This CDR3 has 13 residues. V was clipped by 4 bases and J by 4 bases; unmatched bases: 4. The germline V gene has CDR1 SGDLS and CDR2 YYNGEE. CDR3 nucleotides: TGTGCCAGCAGCACCCCAGGGGGCACTGAAGCTTTCTTT. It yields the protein CASSTPGGTEAFF.

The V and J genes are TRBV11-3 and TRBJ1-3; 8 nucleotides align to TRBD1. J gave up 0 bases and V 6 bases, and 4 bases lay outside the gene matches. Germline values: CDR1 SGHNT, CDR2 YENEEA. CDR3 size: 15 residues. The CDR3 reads CASRAQGASGNTIYF. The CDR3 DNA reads TGTGCCAGCAGGGCTCAGGGGGCCTCTGGAAACACCATATATTTT.